The T cell receptor (beta chain) described here comes from a study of response to subunit inactivated influenza vaccine. General study results and limits: Authors suggested each seasonal flu vaccination may recruit only limited numbers of new T cells.

One entry per CDR3 protein results from TCRdb running MiXCR on the RT-PCR reads. The table includes 700,000 to 800,000 distinct CDR3 sequences, approximately 17% detected once. Note on this clonotype: Antigen: not known.

The sequencing here drew on PBMCs from blood, taken more than 4 days after vaccination. This clonotype was sampled from a middle-aged man who received an inactivated influenza vaccine.

CDR3 amino acids: CASSPTMPLAGGFTDTQYF. The CDR3 DNA reads as TGTGCCAGCAGCCCTACTATGCCTCTAGCGGGGGGTTTCACAGATACGCAGTATTTT. V and J are TRBV4-2 and TRBJ2-3, with 11 bases matching TRBD2. J gave up 2 bases and V 4 bases, and 14 bases lay outside the gene matches. CDR1 is LGHNA and CDR2 is YNFKEQ in the germline V gene. CDR3 size: 19 residues.